The rows below give T cell receptor beta chains drawn from one sample of a study of T-cell memory formation after mild COVID-19. TCRdb recomputed calls from the 5' RACE reads with MiXCR, one row per CDR3 protein. This table has about 250,000 distinct CDR3 sequences, roughly 15% appearing once. Source material: PBMCs or a T cell subset sorted from them (not recorded which). The receptors derive from an adult woman who had mild COVID-19 (a few samples of this study predate the infection). Cell type and time point are not known. Both conserved end residues are part of each CDR3. The D gene is left open where the match is weak. A clone size is listed for some rows: how often the clone was seen (once, few, many), or a class if it is expanded.

size	D	J	V	length	DNA	CDR3
few	.	TRBJ2-4	TRBV25-1	15	TGTGCCAGCAGTGAATCGGGAAGCGCCAAAAACATTCAGTACTTC	CASSESGSAKNIQYF
.	.	TRBJ2-5	TRBV12-3/TRBV12-4	14	TGTGCCAGCAGCCGACTCCTAGGGCGAGAGACCCAGTACTTC	CASSRLLGRETQYF
many	.	TRBJ2-2	TRBV12-3/TRBV12-4	12	TGTGCCAGCAGTTTTTGGGCCCGGGAGCTGTTTTTT	CASSFWARELFF
.	.	TRBJ1-6	TRBV20-1	15	TGCAGTGCTAGACTTGGCCAGCTAAATAATTCACCCCTCCACTTT	CSARLGQLNNSPLHF
few	TRBD1	TRBJ2-3	TRBV5-1	13	TGCGCCAGTTGGACAGGGGGTCCAGATACGCAGTATTTT	CASWTGGPDTQYF
.	.	TRBJ2-1	TRBV12-3/TRBV12-4	15	TGTGCCAGCAGTTTAGCCGGACCGACGAGCAATGAGCAGTTCTTC	CASSLAGPTSNEQFF
few	TRBD2	TRBJ2-3	TRBV5-6	12	TGTGCCAGCAGCTATACTAGCGGGGGGCAGTATTTT	CASSYTSGGQYF
.	.	TRBJ2-7	TRBV13	12	TGTGCCAGCAGCCTAGGTGGGACCCCGCAGTACTTC	CASSLGGTPQYF
many	.	TRBJ2-7	TRBV2	12	TGTGCCAGCACCTTACTTACCTACGAGCAGTACTTC	CASTLLTYEQYF
.	.	TRBJ2-5	TRBV7-9	14	TGTGCCAGCAGCTCGTTGGGACATCAAGAGACCCAGTACTTC	CASSSLGHQETQYF
.	.	TRBJ2-5	TRBV3-1	16	TGTGCCAGCAGCCAAGAAACTAGCCCGGGCTCAGAGACCCAGTACTTC	CASSQETSPGSETQYF
.	.	TRBJ1-1	TRBV3-1	16	TGTGCCAGCAGCCAAGACCCTCCGGGATTGCACACTGAAGCTTTCTTT	CASSQDPPGLHTEAFF
many	TRBD1	TRBJ1-2	TRBV5-5	15	TGTGCCAGCAGCTTTGTGACAGGGAATAACTATGGCTACACCTTC	CASSFVTGNNYGYTF
few	.	TRBJ1-4	TRBV4-2	15	TGTGCCAGCAGCACACAGGGCTCGGGTAATGAAAAACTGTTTTTT	CASSTQGSGNEKLFF
few	.	TRBJ2-3	TRBV2	14	TGTGCCAGCAGTCCCGTGGGGTCCAGGTCCTGGCAGTATTTT	CASSPVGSRSWQYF
.	.	TRBJ1-1	TRBV7-3	13	TGTGCCAGCAGTCCAACCCATCCGGTTGAAGCTTTCTTT	CASSPTHPVEAFF